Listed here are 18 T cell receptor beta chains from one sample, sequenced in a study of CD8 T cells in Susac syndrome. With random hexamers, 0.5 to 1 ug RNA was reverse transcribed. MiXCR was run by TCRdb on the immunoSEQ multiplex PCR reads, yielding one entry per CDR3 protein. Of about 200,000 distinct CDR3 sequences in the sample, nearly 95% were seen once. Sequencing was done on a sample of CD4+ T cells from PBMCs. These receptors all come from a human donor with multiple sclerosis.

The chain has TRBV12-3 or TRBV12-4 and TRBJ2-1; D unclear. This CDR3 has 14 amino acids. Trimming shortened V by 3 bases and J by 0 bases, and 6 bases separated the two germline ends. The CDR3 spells CASSFIASYNEQFF. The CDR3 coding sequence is TGTGCCAGCAGTTTCATCGCCTCCTACAATGAGCAGTTCTTC.

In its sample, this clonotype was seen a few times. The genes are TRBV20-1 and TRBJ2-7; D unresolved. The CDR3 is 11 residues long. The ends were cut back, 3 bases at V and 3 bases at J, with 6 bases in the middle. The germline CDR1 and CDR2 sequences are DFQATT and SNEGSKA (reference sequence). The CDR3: CSARGNYEQYF. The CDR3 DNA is TGCAGTGCTAGGGGAAACTACGAGCAGTACTTC.

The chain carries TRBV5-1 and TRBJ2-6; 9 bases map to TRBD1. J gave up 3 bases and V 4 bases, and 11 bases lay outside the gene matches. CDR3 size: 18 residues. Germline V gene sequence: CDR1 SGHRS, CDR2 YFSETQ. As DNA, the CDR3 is TGCGCCAGCAGCCCCGGACAGGGGAGTATGGTTGGGGCCAACGTCCTGACTTTC. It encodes CASSPGQGSMVGANVLTF.

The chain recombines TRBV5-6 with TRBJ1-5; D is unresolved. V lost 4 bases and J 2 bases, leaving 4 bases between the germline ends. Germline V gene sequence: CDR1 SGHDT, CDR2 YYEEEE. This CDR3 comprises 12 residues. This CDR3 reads CASSGGNQPQHF. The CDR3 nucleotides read TGTGCCAGCAGCGGAGGCAATCAGCCCCAGCATTTT.

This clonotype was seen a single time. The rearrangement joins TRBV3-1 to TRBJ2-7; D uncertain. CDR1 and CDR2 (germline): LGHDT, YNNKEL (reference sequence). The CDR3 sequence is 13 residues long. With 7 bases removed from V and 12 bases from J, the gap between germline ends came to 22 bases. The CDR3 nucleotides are TGTGCCAGCACCTCTCCAGGCGCCAGCCGGACGTACTTC. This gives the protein CASTSPGASRTYF.

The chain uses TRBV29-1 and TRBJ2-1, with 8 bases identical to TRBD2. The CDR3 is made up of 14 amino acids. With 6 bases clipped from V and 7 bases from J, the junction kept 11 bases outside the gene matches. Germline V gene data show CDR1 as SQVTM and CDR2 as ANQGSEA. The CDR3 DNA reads TGCAGCGTCGCTACTAGCGGAGTATTTAATGAGCAGTTCTTC. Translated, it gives CSVATSGVFNEQFF.

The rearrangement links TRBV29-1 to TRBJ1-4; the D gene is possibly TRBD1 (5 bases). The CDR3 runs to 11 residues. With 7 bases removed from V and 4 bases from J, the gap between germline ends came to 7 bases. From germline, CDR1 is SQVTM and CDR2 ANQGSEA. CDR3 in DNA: TGCAGCGCAGGGATTAATGAAAAACTGTTTTTT. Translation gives CSAGINEKLFF.

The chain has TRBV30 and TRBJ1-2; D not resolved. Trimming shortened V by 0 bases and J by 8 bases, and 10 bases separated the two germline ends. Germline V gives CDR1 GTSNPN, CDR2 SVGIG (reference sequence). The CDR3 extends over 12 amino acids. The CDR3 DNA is TGTGCCTGGAGTGTTTGGGGAAGCGGCTACACCTTC. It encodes CAWSVWGSGYTF.

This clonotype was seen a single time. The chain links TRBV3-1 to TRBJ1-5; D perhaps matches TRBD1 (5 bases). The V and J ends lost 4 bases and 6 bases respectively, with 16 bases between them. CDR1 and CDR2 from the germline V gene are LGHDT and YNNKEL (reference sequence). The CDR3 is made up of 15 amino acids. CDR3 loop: CASSPVLSGSQPQHF. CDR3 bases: TGTGCCAGCAGCCCCGTTCTGTCAGGGAGTCAGCCCCAGCATTTT.

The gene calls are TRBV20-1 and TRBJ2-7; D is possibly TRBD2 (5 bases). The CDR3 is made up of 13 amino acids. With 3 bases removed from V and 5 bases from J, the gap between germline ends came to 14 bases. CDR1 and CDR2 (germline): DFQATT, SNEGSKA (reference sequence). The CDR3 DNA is TGCAGTGCTAGTTCCGGGGTTGGCGACGAGCAGTACTTC. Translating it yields CSASSGVGDEQYF.

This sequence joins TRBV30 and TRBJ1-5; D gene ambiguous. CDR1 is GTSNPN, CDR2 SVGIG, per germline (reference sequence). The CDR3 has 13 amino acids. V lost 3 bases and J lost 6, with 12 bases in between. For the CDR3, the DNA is TGTGCCTGGAGCCGATCTACCGGTCAGCCCCAGCATTTT. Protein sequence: CAWSRSTGQPQHF.

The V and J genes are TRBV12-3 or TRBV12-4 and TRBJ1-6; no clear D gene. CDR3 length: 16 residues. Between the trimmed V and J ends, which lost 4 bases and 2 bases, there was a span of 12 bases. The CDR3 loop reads CASSSRERPYNSPLHF. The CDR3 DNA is TGTGCCAGCAGTTCGCGGGAGCGGCCCTATAATTCACCCCTCCACTTT.

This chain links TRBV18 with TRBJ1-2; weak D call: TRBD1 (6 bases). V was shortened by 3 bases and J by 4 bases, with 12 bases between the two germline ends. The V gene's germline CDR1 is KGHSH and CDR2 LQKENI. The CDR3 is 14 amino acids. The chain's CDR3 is CASSPLGQTYGYTF. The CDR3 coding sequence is TGTGCCAGCTCACCGCTTGGACAGACCTATGGCTACACCTTC.

The CDR3 here is CSVEMGSRKNIQYF. The CDR3 nucleotides are TGCAGCGTTGAAATGGGTTCGAGGAAAAACATTCAGTACTTC. The V call is TRBV29-1, the J call TRBJ2-4; the D is unclear. The CDR3 covers 14 residues. Deletions cut 2 bases from V and 4 bases from J, with 12 bases between. Germline loops: CDR1 SQVTM, CDR2 ANQGSEA. Drawing the rest from reference TRBV29-1 and TRBJ2-4, the complete variable domain is SAVISQKPSRDICQRGTSLTIQCQVDSQVTMMFWYRQQPGQSLTLIATANQGSEATYESGFVIDKFPISRPNLTFSTLTVSNMSPEDSSIYLCSVEMGSRKNIQYFGAGTRLSVL.

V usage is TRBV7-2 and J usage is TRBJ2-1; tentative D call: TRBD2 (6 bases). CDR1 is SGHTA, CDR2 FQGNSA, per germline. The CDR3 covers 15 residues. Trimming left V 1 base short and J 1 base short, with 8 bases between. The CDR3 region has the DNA TGTGCCAGCAGCTTAGGACTAGTGTCCTACAATGAGCAGTTCTTC. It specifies CASSLGLVSYNEQFF.

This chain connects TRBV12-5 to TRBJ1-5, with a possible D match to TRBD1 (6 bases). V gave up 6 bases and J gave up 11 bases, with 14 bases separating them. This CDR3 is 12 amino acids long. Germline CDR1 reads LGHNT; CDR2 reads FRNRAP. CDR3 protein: CASGSLPGAQHF. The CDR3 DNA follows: TGTGCTAGTGGATCCCTCCCAGGGGCCCAGCATTTT.

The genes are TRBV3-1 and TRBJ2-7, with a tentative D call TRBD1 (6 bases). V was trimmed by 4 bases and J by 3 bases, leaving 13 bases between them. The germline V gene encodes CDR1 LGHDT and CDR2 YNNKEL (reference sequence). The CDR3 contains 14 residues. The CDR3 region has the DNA TGTGCCAGCAGCCTTCGGACAGTATACTACGAGCAGTACTTC. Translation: CASSLRTVYYEQYF.

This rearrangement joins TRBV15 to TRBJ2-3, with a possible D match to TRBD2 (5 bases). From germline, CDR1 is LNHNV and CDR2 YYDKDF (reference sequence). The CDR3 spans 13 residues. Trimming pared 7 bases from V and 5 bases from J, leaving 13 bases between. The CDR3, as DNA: TGTGCCACCAACATGGAGGACCAAGATACGCAGTATTTT. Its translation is CATNMEDQDTQYF.